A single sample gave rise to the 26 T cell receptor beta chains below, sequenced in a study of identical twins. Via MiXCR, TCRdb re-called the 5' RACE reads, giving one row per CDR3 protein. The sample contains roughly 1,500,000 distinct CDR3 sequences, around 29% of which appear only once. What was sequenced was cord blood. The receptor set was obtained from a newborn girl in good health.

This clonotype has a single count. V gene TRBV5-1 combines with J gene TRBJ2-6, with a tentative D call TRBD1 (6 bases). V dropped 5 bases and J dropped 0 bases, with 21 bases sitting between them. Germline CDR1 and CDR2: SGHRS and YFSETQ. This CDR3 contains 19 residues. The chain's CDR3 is CASSQTKTGYGSGANVLTF. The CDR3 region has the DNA TGCGCCAGCAGTCAAACTAAGACAGGTTATGGCTCTGGGGCCAACGTCCTGACTTTC.

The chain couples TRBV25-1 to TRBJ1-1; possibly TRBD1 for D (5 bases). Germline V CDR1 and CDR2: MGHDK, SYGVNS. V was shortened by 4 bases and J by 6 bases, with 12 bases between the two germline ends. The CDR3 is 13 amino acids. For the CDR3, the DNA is TGTGCCAGCAGTGGACGGGGACCGCCTGAAGCTTTCTTT. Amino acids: CASSGRGPPEAFF.

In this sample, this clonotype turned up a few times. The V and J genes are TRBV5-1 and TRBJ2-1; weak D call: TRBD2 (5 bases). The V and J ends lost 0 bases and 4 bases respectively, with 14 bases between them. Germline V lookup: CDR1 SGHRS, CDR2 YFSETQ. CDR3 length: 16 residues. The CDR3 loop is CASSLGLAERYNEQFF. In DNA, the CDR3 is TGCGCCAGCAGCTTGGGCCTAGCCGAGCGTTACAATGAGCAGTTCTTC.

Here the CDR3 reads CASSSRTGLISYGYTF. The DNA of the CDR3 is TGTGCCAGCAGCTCCCGGACAGGGCTAATTTCCTATGGCTACACCTTC. V and J are TRBV11-2 and TRBJ1-2; TRBD1 matches at 8 bases. CDR1 and CDR2 (germline): SGHAT, FQNNGV. This CDR3 has 16 amino acids. V shed 4 bases, J shed 4 bases, and the junction held 11 bases outside the gene matches.

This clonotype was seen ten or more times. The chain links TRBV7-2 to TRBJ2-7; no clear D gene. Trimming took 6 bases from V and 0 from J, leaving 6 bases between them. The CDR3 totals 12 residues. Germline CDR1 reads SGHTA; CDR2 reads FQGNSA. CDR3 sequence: CASSFLSYEQYF. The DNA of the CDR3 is TGTGCCAGCAGTTTCCTCTCCTACGAGCAGTACTTC.

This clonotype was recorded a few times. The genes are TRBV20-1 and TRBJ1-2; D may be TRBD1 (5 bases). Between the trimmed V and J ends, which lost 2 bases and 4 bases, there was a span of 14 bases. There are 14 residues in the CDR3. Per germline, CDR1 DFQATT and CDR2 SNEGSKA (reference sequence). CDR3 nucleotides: TGCAGTGCTAGATTTATGGAGACAGCCTATGGCTACACCTTC. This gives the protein CSARFMETAYGYTF.

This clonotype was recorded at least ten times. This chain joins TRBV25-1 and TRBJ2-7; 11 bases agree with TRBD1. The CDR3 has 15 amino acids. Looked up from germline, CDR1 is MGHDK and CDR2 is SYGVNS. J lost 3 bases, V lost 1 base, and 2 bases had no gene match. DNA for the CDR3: TGTGCCAGCAGTGAATCCGGGACAGGGGGCTACGAGCAGTACTTC. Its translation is CASSESGTGGYEQYF.

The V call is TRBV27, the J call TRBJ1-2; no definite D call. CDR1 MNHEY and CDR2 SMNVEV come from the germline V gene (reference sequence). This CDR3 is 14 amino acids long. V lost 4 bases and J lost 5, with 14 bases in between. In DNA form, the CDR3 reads TGTGCCAGCAGTTCAGTCAGCCGTGGGTATGGCTACACCTTC. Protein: CASSSVSRGYGYTF.

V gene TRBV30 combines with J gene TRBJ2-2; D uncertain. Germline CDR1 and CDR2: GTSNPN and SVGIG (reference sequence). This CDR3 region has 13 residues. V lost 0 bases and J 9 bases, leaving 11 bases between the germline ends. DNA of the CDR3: TGTGCCTGGAGTGTACCCCTTGACCGGGAGCTGTTTTTT. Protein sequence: CAWSVPLDRELFF.

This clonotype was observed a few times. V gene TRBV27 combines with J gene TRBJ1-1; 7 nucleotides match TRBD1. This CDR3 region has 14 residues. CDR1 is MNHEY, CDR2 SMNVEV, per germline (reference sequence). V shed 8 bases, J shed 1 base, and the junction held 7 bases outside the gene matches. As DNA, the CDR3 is TGTGCCAGCCAAGCCGGGACAGCGAACACTGAAGCTTTCTTT. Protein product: CASQAGTANTEAFF.

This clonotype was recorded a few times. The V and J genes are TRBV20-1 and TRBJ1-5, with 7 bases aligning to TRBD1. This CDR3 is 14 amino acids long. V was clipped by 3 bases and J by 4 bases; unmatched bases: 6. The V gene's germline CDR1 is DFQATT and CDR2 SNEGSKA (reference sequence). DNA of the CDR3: TGCAGTGCTAGCCAGACAGGGTGGAATCAGCCCCAGCATTTT. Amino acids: CSASQTGWNQPQHF.

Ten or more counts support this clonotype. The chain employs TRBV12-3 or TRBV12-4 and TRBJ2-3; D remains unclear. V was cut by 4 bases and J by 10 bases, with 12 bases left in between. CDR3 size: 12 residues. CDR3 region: CASSYIGRAQYF. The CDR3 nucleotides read TGTGCCAGCAGTTATATAGGTCGTGCGCAGTATTTT.

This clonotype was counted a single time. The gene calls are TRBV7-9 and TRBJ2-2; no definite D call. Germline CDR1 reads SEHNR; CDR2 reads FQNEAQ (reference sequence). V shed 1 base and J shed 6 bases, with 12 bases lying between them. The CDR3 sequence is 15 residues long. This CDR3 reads CASSLVALVPGELFF. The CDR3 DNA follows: TGTGCCAGCAGCTTAGTCGCGCTAGTTCCCGGGGAGCTGTTTTTT.

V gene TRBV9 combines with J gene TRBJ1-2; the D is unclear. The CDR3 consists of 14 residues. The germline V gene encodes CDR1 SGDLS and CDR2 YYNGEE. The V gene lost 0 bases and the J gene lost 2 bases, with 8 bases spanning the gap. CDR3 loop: CASSVGERNYGYTF. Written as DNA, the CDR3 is TGTGCCAGCAGCGTAGGTGAGCGGAACTATGGCTACACCTTC. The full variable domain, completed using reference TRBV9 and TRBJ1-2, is DSGVTQTPKHLITATGQRVTLRCSPRSGDLSVYWYQQSLDQGLQFLIQYYNGEERAKGNILERFSAQQFPDLHSELNLSSLELGDSALYFCASSVGERNYGYTFGSGTRLTVV.

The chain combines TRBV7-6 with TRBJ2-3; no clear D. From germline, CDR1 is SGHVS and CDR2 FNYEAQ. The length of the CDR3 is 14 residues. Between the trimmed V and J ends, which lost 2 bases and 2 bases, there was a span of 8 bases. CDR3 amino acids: CASSLPQITDTQYF. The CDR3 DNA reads TGTGCCAGCAGCTTACCCCAGATCACAGATACGCAGTATTTT.

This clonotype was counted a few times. The CDR3 is CSVERAGNYGYTF. The DNA for the CDR3 is TGCAGCGTTGAGAGGGCAGGGAACTATGGCTACACCTTC. The chain couples TRBV29-1 to TRBJ1-2, with D perhaps TRBD1 (5 bases). V was pared by 3 bases and J by 2 bases, with 10 bases between. The CDR3 is 13 amino acids. CDR1 is SQVTM and CDR2 is ANQGSEA in the germline V gene.

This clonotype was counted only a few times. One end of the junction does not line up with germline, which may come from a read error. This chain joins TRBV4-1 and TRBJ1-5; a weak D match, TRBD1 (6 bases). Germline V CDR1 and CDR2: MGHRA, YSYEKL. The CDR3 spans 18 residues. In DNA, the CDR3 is TGCGCCAGTAGCCAATTACTTATCAGGGGCGCGGGCAATCAGCCCCAGCATTTT. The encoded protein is CASSQLLIRGAGNQPQHF.

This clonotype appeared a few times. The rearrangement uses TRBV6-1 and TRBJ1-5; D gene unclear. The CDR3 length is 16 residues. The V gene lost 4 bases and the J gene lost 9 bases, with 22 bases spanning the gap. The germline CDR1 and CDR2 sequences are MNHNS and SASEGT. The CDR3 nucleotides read TGTGCCAGCAGTGGTATCGGACTGCCGGCGGGAGGGCCCCAGCATTTT. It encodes CASSGIGLPAGGPQHF.

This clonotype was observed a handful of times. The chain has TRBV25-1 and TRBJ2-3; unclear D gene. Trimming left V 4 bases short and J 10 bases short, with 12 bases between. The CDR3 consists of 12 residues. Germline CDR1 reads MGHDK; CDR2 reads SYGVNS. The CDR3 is CASSGRFEAQYF. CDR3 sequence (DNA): TGTGCCAGCAGTGGTCGATTCGAAGCGCAGTATTTT.

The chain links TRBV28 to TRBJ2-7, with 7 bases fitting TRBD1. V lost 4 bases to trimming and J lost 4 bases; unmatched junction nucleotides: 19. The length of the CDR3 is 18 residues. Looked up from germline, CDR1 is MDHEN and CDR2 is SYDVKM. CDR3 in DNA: TGTGCCAGCAGTTCTCCCGGATCTGGACAGGCTAAGGGGTACGAGCAGTACTTC. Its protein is CASSSPGSGQAKGYEQYF.

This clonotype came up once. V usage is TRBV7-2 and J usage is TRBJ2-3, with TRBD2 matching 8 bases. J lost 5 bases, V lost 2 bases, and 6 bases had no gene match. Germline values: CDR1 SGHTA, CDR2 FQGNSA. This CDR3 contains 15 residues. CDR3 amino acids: CASSLTAGVGDTQYF. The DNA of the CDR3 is TGTGCCAGCAGCTTAACAGCGGGAGTTGGAGATACGCAGTATTTT. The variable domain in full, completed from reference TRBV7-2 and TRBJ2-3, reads GAGVSQSPSNKVTEKGKDVELRCDPISGHTALYWYRQSLGQGLEFLIYFQGNSAPDKSGLPSDRFSAERTGGSVSTLTIQRTQQEDSAVYLCASSLTAGVGDTQYFGPGTRLTVL.

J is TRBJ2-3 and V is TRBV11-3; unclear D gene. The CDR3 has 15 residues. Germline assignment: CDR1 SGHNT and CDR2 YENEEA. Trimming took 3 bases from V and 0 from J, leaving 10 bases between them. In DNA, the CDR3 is TGTGCCAGCAGCTTTTCTTACGGCAGCACAGATACGCAGTATTTT. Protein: CASSFSYGSTDTQYF.

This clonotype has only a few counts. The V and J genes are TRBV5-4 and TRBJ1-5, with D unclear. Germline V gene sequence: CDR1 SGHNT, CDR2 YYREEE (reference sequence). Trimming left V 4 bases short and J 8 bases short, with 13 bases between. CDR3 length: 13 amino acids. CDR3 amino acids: CASSKTATEPQHF. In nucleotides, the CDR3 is TGTGCCAGCAGCAAAACAGCGACGGAGCCCCAGCATTTT. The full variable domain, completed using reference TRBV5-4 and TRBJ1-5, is ETGVTQSPTHLIKTRGQQVTLRCSSQSGHNTVSWYQQALGQGPQFIFQYYREEENGRGNFPPRFSGLQFPNYSSELNVNALELDDSALYLCASSKTATEPQHFGDGTRLSIL.

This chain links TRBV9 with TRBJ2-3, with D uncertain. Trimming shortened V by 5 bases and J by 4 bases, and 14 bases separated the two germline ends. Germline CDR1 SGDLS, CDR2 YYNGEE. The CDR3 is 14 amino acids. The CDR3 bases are TGTGCCAGCAGTGGCGATTGGCTCGCAGATACGCAGTATTTT. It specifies CASSGDWLADTQYF.

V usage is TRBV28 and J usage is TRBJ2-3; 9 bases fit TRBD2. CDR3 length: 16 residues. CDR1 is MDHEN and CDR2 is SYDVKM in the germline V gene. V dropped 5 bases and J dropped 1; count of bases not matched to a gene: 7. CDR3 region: CASSRTGGRGTDTQYF. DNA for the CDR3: TGTGCCAGCAGTCGGACTGGCGGGAGGGGCACAGATACGCAGTATTTT.

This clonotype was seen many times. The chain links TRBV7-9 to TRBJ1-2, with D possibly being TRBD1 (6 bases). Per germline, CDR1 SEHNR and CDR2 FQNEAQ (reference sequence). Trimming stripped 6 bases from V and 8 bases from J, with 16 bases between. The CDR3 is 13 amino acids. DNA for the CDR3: TGTGCCAGCAGGGATTCTGACAGGTTCGGCTACACCTTC. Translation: CASRDSDRFGYTF.